This TCR beta chain was sequenced for a study of T-cell reconstitution after alpha-beta-depleted transplantation in children. Per germline, CDR1 MNHNS and CDR2 SASEGT. The CDR3 is made up of 14 amino acids. V lost 7 bases to trimming and J lost 2 bases, with 15 bases between them. This clonotype was seen more than once but under ten times. During its preparation, the TCRbeta library received unique molecular identifiers. Using its own MiXCR run on the PCR reads, TCRdb lists one record per CDR3 protein. The table lists 200,000 to 250,000 distinct CDR3 sequences, around 7.5% of them singletons, with approximately 6.3% in the top ten.

This chain links TRBV6-1 with TRBJ2-7, with D tentatively TRBD1 (6 bases). The sequencing used PBMCs, mostly from graft donor cells, collected 180 days after TCRalphabeta/CD19-depleted stem cell transplant. The TCR was taken from a male patient between 10 and 17 years old who had a stem cell transplant for acute lymphoblastic leukemia, so the T cells may come from the graft donor. The CDR3 sequence is CASTPRQAAYEQYF. The CDR3 region has the DNA TGTGCCAGCACTCCCCGACAGGCCGCCTACGAGCAGTACTTC.